The clone carrying this T cell receptor (beta chain) appeared a few times. What it binds is unknown. This CDR3 is built from 15 residues. V lost 0 bases, J lost 14 bases, and 9 bases stayed unmatched. Germline V CDR1 and CDR2: LGHNA, YNFKEQ. Profiled with immunoSEQ multiplex PCR; TCRdb holds only in-frame clones, not every one. Here the sample spans around 46,000 clones, less than 35% being singletons. This record comes from a study of tumour-infiltrating T cells in Burkitt lymphoma. Study-wide context: The Burkitt lymphoma cohort spanned all epidemiological subtypes. Overall and progression-free survival were predicted by productive clonality. Study-wide results and limits: Several public clonotypes were shared across many Burkitt lymphoma patients.

V and J are TRBV4-2 and TRBJ2-1; 11 bases match TRBD2. The sequenced sample consisted of tumor tissue. The receptor was isolated from a human donor with Burkitt lymphoma. The CDR3 is CASSQDGASGGSEFF. In nucleotides, the CDR3 is TGTGCCAGCAGCCAAGATGGGGCTAGCGGGGGGTCCGAGTTCTTC.